The clone carrying this TCR beta chain was detected ten times or more. Its antigen is still unknown. The ends lost 5 bases at V and 10 bases at J; junction bases unmatched: 5. The CDR3 runs to 12 residues. CDR1 and CDR2 (germline): SGHNT, YENEEA. These data are taken from a study of T cell repertoires in cytomegalovirus infection. Study background: CMV infection and matching HLA type were both indicated by public TCR beta signatures.

Study outcomes and limitations: CMV carriers having the relevant HLA were flagged by cumulative public TCR beta family frequency. Across the ex vivo response, the dominant clonotypes were HLA-C-restricted CMV-specific TCR beta clonotypes.

TCRdb used MiXCR to reprocess the reads, holding one entry per CDR3 protein. The top ten hold roughly 6% of the sample, which has roughly 240,000 distinct CDR3 sequences, approximately 7% seen once. Sequenced input: PBMCs. This sequence was found in a human donor in good health (CMV status not recorded). Some clones in this sample may be carry-over from other donors' samples. The gene calls are TRBV11-3 and TRBJ2-1; the match to TRBD1 covers 7 bases. The DNA for the CDR3 is TGTGCCAGCAGCCGCCGGGACAGCGAGCAGTTCTTC. Encoded protein: CASSRRDSEQFF.